These 19 T cell receptor beta chains came from one sample sequenced in a study of Ad26.COV2.S vaccination and SARS-CoV-2 variants. Treatment denoted: roughly 20 received Ad26.COV2.S at low or high dose, single or two shots; roughly five received placebo; per-sample allocation not given. At day 63 after the first vaccine or placebo injection, samples were drawn. Produced via immunoSEQ multiplex PCR; TCRdb's table is partial and in-frame only. There are about 680,000 clones in the sample; roughly 90% occur only once, and approximately 1.5% lies in the top ten. Here the sequenced sample was peripheral blood, taken in a trial of Ad26.COV2.S vaccine versus placebo. These receptors all come from a person aged 18-65 years who received the Ad26.COV2.S COVID-19 vaccine or a placebo.

This chain joins TRBV7-6 and TRBJ1-4; D is unresolved. Germline V gives CDR1 SGHVS, CDR2 FNYEAQ. The V gene lost 4 bases and the J gene lost 8 bases, with 5 bases spanning the gap. The CDR3 runs to 11 residues. In DNA, the CDR3 is TGTGCCAGCAGCTCCAGCGAAAAACTGTTTTTT. Translated: CASSSSEKLFF.

The chain links TRBV5-6 to TRBJ2-2, with TRBD2 matching 9 bases. The CDR3 is made up of 16 amino acids. Germline V gene sequence: CDR1 SGHDT, CDR2 YYEEEE. Trimming cost V 0 bases and J 4 bases; bases outside gene matches: 4. CDR3 nucleotide sequence: TGTGCCAGCAGCTTGGATCCTAGCGGGGTCACCGGGGAGCTGTTTTTT. This sequence encodes CASSLDPSGVTGELFF.

This clone was counted a single time. The rearrangement joins TRBV5-1 to TRBJ1-1, with D hard to call. Trimming shortened V by 4 bases and J by 0 bases, and 7 bases separated the two germline ends. The germline gives CDR1 SGHRS, CDR2 YFSETQ. The CDR3 spans 13 residues. This CDR3 reads CASSKKVNTEAFF. CDR3 DNA sequence: TGCGCCAGCAGCAAGAAGGTGAACACTGAAGCTTTCTTT.

This chain joins TRBV11-2 and TRBJ2-2, with 7 nucleotides matching TRBD2. After removal of 6 bases from V and 0 bases from J, the junction contained 7 bases not matched to a gene. CDR3 length equals 16 residues. CDR1 SGHAT and CDR2 FQNNGV come from the germline V gene. The CDR3 DNA follows: TGTGCCAGCAGGCATCTAGCGGACGCGAACACCGGGGAGCTGTTTTTT. Translation gives CASRHLADANTGELFF.

In the case of this clone: An end of the junction does not agree with germline; a read error may underlie this. The V call is TRBV7-7, the J call TRBJ2-2; D is perhaps TRBD2 (6 bases). Per germline, CDR1 SSHAT and CDR2 FNYEAQ (reference sequence). CDR3 size: 18 residues. CDR3 sequence reads: CASSSKAPGTAGTGELFF. CDR3 in DNA: TGTGCTAGCAGCTCAAAGGCTCCCGGGACTGCGGGGACCGGGGAGCTGTTTTTT.

This chain links TRBV24-1 with TRBJ1-3, with TRBD1 as a possible D gene (5 bases). The CDR3 totals 16 residues. From germline, CDR1 is KGHDR and CDR2 SFDVKD. V was trimmed by 3 bases and J by 4 bases, leaving 15 bases between them. Here the CDR3 reads CATSDDSGLKGNTIYF. The CDR3 coding sequence is TGTGCCACCAGTGATGATTCAGGGCTAAAAGGAAACACCATATATTTT.

This clone has just one count. The CDR3, as DNA: TGTGCCAGCGGGGGACAGGGGATCGAGACCCAGTACTTC. Protein sequence: CASGGQGIETQYF. The chain combines TRBV7-9 with TRBJ2-5; TRBD1 matches at 10 bases. With 8 bases clipped from V and 5 bases from J, the junction kept 5 bases outside the gene matches. This CDR3 is 13 amino acids long. CDR1 is SEHNR and CDR2 is FQNEAQ in the germline V gene (reference sequence).

The chain recombines TRBV13 with TRBJ1-1; 8 nucleotides match TRBD1. CDR1 and CDR2 (germline): PRHDT, FYEKMQ (reference sequence). This CDR3 is built from 16 residues. Germline trimming cut 2 bases from V and 1 base from J; bases unmatched to any gene: 6. In nucleotides, the CDR3 is TGTGCCAGCAGCTTACCAGGGGGCTTGTGGAACACTGAAGCTTTCTTT. This translates into CASSLPGGLWNTEAFF.

The chain's CDR3 is CAWTRDRGLYEQYF. CDR3 in DNA: TGTGCCTGGACCCGGGACAGGGGACTCTACGAGCAGTACTTC. The J gene is TRBJ2-7, the V gene TRBV30, with 10 bases aligning to TRBD1. Germline V gene lookup returns CDR1 GTSNPN and CDR2 SVGIG (reference sequence). This CDR3 is built from 14 residues. V trimming: 4 bases; J trimming: 3 bases; junction bases outside the gene matches: 6.

The rearrangement links TRBV6-5 to TRBJ2-2; D gene ambiguous. This CDR3 spans 14 amino acids. Germline V CDR1 and CDR2: MNHEY, SVGAGI. V lost 3 bases and J lost 4, with 9 bases in between. CDR3 in amino acids: CASSYGAFTGELFF. CDR3 nucleotide sequence: TGTGCCAGCAGTTATGGAGCGTTCACCGGGGAGCTGTTTTTT.

This chain links TRBV3-1 (or the pseudogene TRBV3-2) with TRBJ2-7, with D possibly matching TRBD1 (6 bases). Trimming stripped 2 bases from V and 3 bases from J, with 11 bases between. This CDR3 comprises 14 residues. Per the germline V gene, CDR1 is LGHDT and CDR2 is YNNKEL (reference sequence). This chain's CDR3 is CASSQNTGSYEQYF. DNA for the CDR3: TGTGCCAGCAGCCAAAACACAGGGAGCTACGAGCAGTACTTC.

This chain uses TRBV19 with TRBJ2-3; unclear D gene. This CDR3 is built from 14 residues. The ends were cut back, 1 base at V and 0 bases at J, with 5 bases in the middle. The germline CDR1 and CDR2 sequences are LNHDA and SQIVND (reference sequence). The CDR3 coding sequence is TGTGCCAGTAGTATAGGGGTTAGCACAGATACGCAGTATTTT. Protein sequence: CASSIGVSTDTQYF. The complete variable domain, with remaining parts taken from reference TRBV19 and TRBJ2-3, reads DGGITQSPKYLFRKEGQNVTLSCEQNLNHDAMYWYRQDPGQGLRLIYYSQIVNDFQKGDIAEGYSVSREKKESFPLTVTSAQKNPTAFYLCASSIGVSTDTQYFGPGTRLTVL.

The CDR3 nucleotides are TGTGCCAGCAGCTTAGATGTAAATGAGCAGTTCTTC. It specifies CASSLDVNEQFF. This chain links TRBV11-2 with TRBJ2-1; no clear D gene. Between the trimmed V and J ends, which lost 0 bases and 7 bases, there was a span of 4 bases. This CDR3 is built from 12 residues. Germline V gene lookup returns CDR1 SGHAT and CDR2 FQNNGV. The whole variable domain, filled in from reference TRBV11-2 and TRBJ2-1, reads EAGVAQSPRYKIIEKRQSVAFWCNPISGHATLYWYQQILGQGPKLLIQFQNNGVVDDSQLPKDRFSAERLKGVDSTLKIQPAKLEDSAVYLCASSLDVNEQFFGPGTRLTVL.

The rearrangement links TRBV30 to TRBJ1-6; 10 bases line up with TRBD1. Losses at the gene ends were 3 bases for V and 4 bases for J; bases not matched to a gene: 12. Germline CDR1 is GTSNPN and CDR2 is SVGIG (reference sequence). The CDR3 consists of 18 residues. CDR3 sequence reads: CAWRGDRGYSDYNSPLHF. The CDR3 DNA follows: TGTGCCTGGAGGGGGGACAGGGGCTACTCCGATTATAATTCACCCCTCCACTTT. Using reference TRBV30 and TRBJ1-6 for the parts outside the CDR3, the full variable domain is SQTIHQWPATLVQPVGSPLSLECTVEGTSNPNLYWYRQAAGRGLQLLFYSVGIGQISSEVPQNLSASRPQDRQFILSSKKLLLSDSGFYLCAWRGDRGYSDYNSPLHFGNGTRLTVT.

The chain joins TRBV4-3 to TRBJ1-2; tentatively, D is TRBD1 (5 bases). The germline gives CDR1 LGHNA, CDR2 YSLEER. The CDR3 length is 15 residues. The V end lost 0 bases, the J end lost 4 bases, and 12 bases lay between the germline ends. The CDR3 is CASSQEFSQGYGYTF. The CDR3 DNA reads TGCGCCAGCAGCCAAGAGTTCAGTCAGGGCTATGGCTACACCTTC.

The chain links TRBV7-3 to TRBJ2-3; tentatively, D is TRBD2 (5 bases). V shed 1 base and J shed 0 bases, with 8 bases lying between them. Germline CDR1 and CDR2: SGHTA and FQGTGA. The CDR3 extends over 15 amino acids. The CDR3 DNA sequence: TGTGCCAGCAGCTTAAGACTATCTAGCACAGATACGCAGTATTTT. As protein: CASSLRLSSTDTQYF.

The chain recombines TRBV19 with TRBJ2-7; no clear D gene. The CDR3 runs to 15 residues. Trimming cost V 1 base and J 2 bases, with 12 bases left between them. From germline, CDR1 is LNHDA and CDR2 SQIVND (reference sequence). CDR3 sequence (DNA): TGTGCCAGTAGTATAGGTGACACGGTAACCTACGAGCAGTACTTC. This sequence encodes CASSIGDTVTYEQYF.

The chain employs TRBV7-3 and TRBJ2-6, with unresolved D. The germline V gene has CDR1 SGHTA and CDR2 FQGTGA. CDR3 length: 15 amino acids. Trimming removed 5 bases from V and 2 bases from J, with 10 bases in between. The CDR3 nucleotides are TGTGCCAGCAGCCCCCAGGTCACTGGGGCCAACGTCCTGACTTTC. Encoded protein: CASSPQVTGANVLTF.

The chain is built from TRBV10-1 and TRBJ2-2, with 7 bases fitting TRBD1. The germline CDR1 and CDR2 sequences are WNHNN and SYGVQD (reference sequence). V trimming: 1 base; J trimming: 11 bases; junction bases outside the gene matches: 13. The CDR3 sequence is 16 residues long. The CDR3 sequence is CASSEFNDRANIELFF. The CDR3 DNA is TGCGCCAGCAGTGAGTTCAACGACAGGGCCAACATAGAGCTGTTTTTT.